This is a list of T cell receptor beta chains from one sample in a study of siplizumab effects on memory and regulatory T cells. The data were produced by immunoSEQ multiplex PCR, yet TCRdb's version contains in-frame clones alone and is incomplete. The sample lists 60,000 to 70,000 clones, around nine tenths occurring once. Sequencing input: Tregs sorted from blood. The receptors were sampled from a human donor in good health. Each CDR3 is given with its conserved first and last residue. Each record gives: V gene, clone size, D gene, J gene, CDR3 DNA, CDR3 protein. The D gene is left open where the match is weak. A clone size is listed for some rows: how often the clone was seen (once, few, many), or a class if it is expanded.

>TRBV15|-|TRBD2|TRBJ2-7
TGTGCCACCAGCAGAGATCGCGGGGGCGAGCAGTACTTC
CATSRDRGGEQYF
>TRBV15|-|TRBD2|TRBJ2-4
TGTGCCACCAGCAGAGCTACTGCGGGAGCTAACATTCAGTACTTC
CATSRATAGANIQYF
>TRBV18|-|TRBD2|TRBJ2-2
TGTGCCAGCTCATCATCCCTTGCGGGAGGCACCGGGGAGCTGTTTTTT
CASSSSLAGGTGELFF
>TRBV9|-|TRBD1|TRBJ2-2
TGTGCCAGCAGCCCGCGACAGGGCGGGACCGGGGAGCTGTTTTTT
CASSPRQGGTGELFF
>TRBV15|-|TRBD1|TRBJ1-4
TGTGCCACGGGACAGAATGAAAAACTGTTTTTT
CATGQNEKLFF
>TRBV14|-|TRBD2|TRBJ2-1
TGTGCCAGCAGCCAAGCGCCAGGACTAGCAGGGGTCGGTGAGCAGTTCTTC
CASSQAPGLAGVGEQFF
>TRBV23-1|-|TRBD2|TRBJ2-1
TGCGCCAGCAGTCAGTCGCTAGCGGATTACAATGAGCAGTTCTTC
CASSQSLADYNEQFF
>TRBV12-5|-|-|TRBJ2-1
TGTGCTAGTGGTGTACTGTCTGAGTACAATGAGCAGTTCTTC
CASGVLSEYNEQFF
>TRBV5-1|-|-|TRBJ1-4
TGCGCCAGCAGCCGGGACCCACAGGGTTTGGGGGAAAAACTGTTTTTT
CASSRDPQGLGEKLFF
>TRBV2|-|-|TRBJ2-7
TGTGCCAGCAGGTATTTGGGTTACGAGCAGTACTTC
CASRYLGYEQYF
>TRBV23-1|-|-|TRBJ2-7
TGCGCCAGCAGTCAATCATACAGCCTCACCTACGAGCAGTACTTC
CASSQSYSLTYEQYF
>TRBV30|-|-|TRBJ1-2
TGTGCCTGGAGTCTCACGGAATATGGCTACACCTTC
CAWSLTEYGYTF
>TRBV7-9|-|TRBD2|TRBJ2-1
TGTGCCAGCAGCTTAGGAAGACTAGCGGGAGGGCCGGGTGAGCAGTTCTTC
CASSLGRLAGGPGEQFF
>TRBV7-3|-|-|TRBJ2-6
TGTGCCAGCAGCCCACAGGGTCCTGGGGCCAACGTCCTGACTTTC
CASSPQGPGANVLTF
>TRBV30|-|TRBD1|TRBJ2-1
TGTGCCTGGAGCTTCGGACAGGGAAGTCTGGGCGGGTTATACAATGAGCAGTTCTTC
CAWSFGQGSLGGLYNEQFF
>TRBV6-5|-|-|TRBJ2-2
TGTGCCAGCAGTTACTACTCCGCGAACACCGGGGAGCTGTTTTTT
CASSYYSANTGELFF
>TRBV15|-|TRBD1|TRBJ1-2
TGTGCCACCAGCACTCTGACAGGGGCTATTGGCTACACCTTC
CATSTLTGAIGYTF
>TRBV5-4|once|-|TRBJ2-4
TGTGCCAGCAGCATAGCGGTGGGCAAAAACATTCAGTACTTC
CASSIAVGKNIQYF
>TRBV21-1|-|-|TRBJ1-5
TGTGCCAGCAGCTTAAGAAACAATCAGCCCCAGCATTTT
CASSLRNNQPQHF
>TRBV18|-|-|TRBJ2-5
TGTGCCAGCTCAATTGACCAAGAGACCCAGTACTTC
CASSIDQETQYF
>TRBV10-3|-|-|TRBJ1-5
TGTGCCATCAGTGGTTTTTCCAGCAATCAGCCCCAGCATTTT
CAISGFSSNQPQHF
>TRBV7-2|-|TRBD1|TRBJ2-2
TGTGCCAGCAGATGGACAGGGGGTCCCACCGGGGAGCTGTTTTTT
CASRWTGGPTGELFF
>TRBV6-4|-|-|TRBJ2-7
TGTGCCAGCAGCCAGGGTAGGGGCTACGAGCAGTACTTC
CASSQGRGYEQYF
>TRBV6-6|-|-|TRBJ1-2
TGTGCCAGCAGTTACGCGGGCAGCCTCTATGGCTACACCTTC
CASSYAGSLYGYTF
>TRBV5-6|-|-|TRBJ2-7
TGTGCCAGCAGCATTCGACAGGCCCCCCGCCGCTACGAGCAGTACTTC
CASSIRQAPRRYEQYF
>TRBV6-6|-|-|TRBJ2-1
TGTGCCAGCAAGGACATTAGCTCCTACAATGAGCAGTTCTTC
CASKDISSYNEQFF
>TRBV10-2|medium-sized|-|TRBJ2-5
TGCGCCAGCAGTCTCCAGCGTCAAGAGACCCAGTACTTC
CASSLQRQETQYF
>TRBV5-1|-|-|TRBJ1-6
TGCGCCAGCAGCTTGGGGTCAGGGAACAATTCACCCCTCCACTTT
CASSLGSGNNSPLHF
>TRBV19|-|TRBD1|TRBJ2-1
TGTGCCAGTAATAAGGGACAGGGCTACAATGAGCAGTTCTTC
CASNKGQGYNEQFF
>TRBV10-3|-|-|TRBJ2-7
TGTGCCATCAGTGAGTCTGGTCAGGGAAAAGAGCAGTACTTC
CAISESGQGKEQYF
>TRBV2|few|-|TRBJ1-5
TGTGCCAGCAGTGAAGCTGCCTGGTTTGCCCAGCATTTT
CASSEAAWFAQHF
>TRBV6-1|-|-|TRBJ1-6
TGTGCCAGCAGTGTGGGGGACTTAGTTCGTGTTGCACCCCTCCACTTT
CASSVGDLVRVAPLHF
>TRBV7-2|once|TRBD1|TRBJ2-2
TGTGCCAGCAGCTTAGTTGGGACAGGGGGTGTCGGGGAGCTGTTTTTT
CASSLVGTGGVGELFF
>TRBV28|-|-|TRBJ2-1
TGTGCCAGCAGTGGCCCACAGGGTACCCGCTACCCCATCTTC
CASSGPQGTRYPIF
>TRBV5-4|-|-|TRBJ1-1
TGTGCCAGCAGCTCCTTCACCCCTTTTCAAGGCGGGGACACTGAAGCTTTCTTT
CASSSFTPFQGGDTEAFF
>TRBV29-1|-|-|TRBJ2-3
TGCAGCGTTGAACGGGGCGCGGATACGCAGTATTTT
CSVERGADTQYF
>TRBV28|once|-|TRBJ1-2
TGTGCCAGCAGTTTCCCCTTAGTCGGCTACACCTTC
CASSFPLVGYTF
>TRBV7-2|-|TRBD1|TRBJ1-4
TGTGCCAGCAGCTTAGGCCAGGGGGCAGAGGGAAAACTGTTTTTT
CASSLGQGAEGKLFF
>TRBV30|-|-|TRBJ1-5
TGTGCCTGGAGTGTAAATAGCAATCAGCCCCAGCATTTT
CAWSVNSNQPQHF
>TRBV11-2|-|-|TRBJ2-3
TGTGCCAGCAGCCCACTTTTAAGGGCAGATACGCAGTATTTT
CASSPLLRADTQYF
>TRBV19|once|-|TRBJ1-5
TGTGCCAGTAGAGCCGACAGGACCCATCAGCCCCAGCATTTT
CASRADRTHQPQHF
>TRBV6-1|-|-|TRBJ1-4
TGTGCCAGTCACAACCCTGGTAGGGAATCGGGAAAACTGTTTTTT
CASHNPGRESGKLFF
>TRBV6-1|-|-|TRBJ2-4
TGTGCCAGCAGAGCGCCGGGGGTGGACATTCAGTACTTC
CASRAPGVDIQYF
>TRBV4-1|-|-|TRBJ2-7
TGCGCCAGCAGCCATGGTGGGACGGACTACGAGCAGTACTTC
CASSHGGTDYEQYF
>TRBV18|few|TRBD1|TRBJ1-5
TGTGCCAGCTCACCCGGGGACAGGGCGGGCAATCAGCCCCAGCATTTT
CASSPGDRAGNQPQHF
>TRBV7-2|-|-|TRBJ2-7
TGTGCCAGCAGCTTTAGGCGGCGGGGCGAGCAGTACTTC
CASSFRRRGEQYF
>TRBV4-3|-|-|TRBJ2-6
TGCGCCAGCAGCCAATCTACGGGGGCTTCTGGGGCCAACGTCCTGACTTTC
CASSQSTGASGANVLTF
>TRBV27|-|-|TRBJ2-2
TGTGCCAGCAGTTTACGAACCGGGGAGCTGTTTTTT
CASSLRTGELFF
>TRBV15|-|TRBD2|TRBJ2-3
TGTGCCACCAGCAGCACAGGACTAGCGGGAGTGTATTTT
CATSSTGLAGVYF
>TRBV10-1|-|-|TRBJ2-3
TGCGCCAGCAGTTTCGCCGGAGGCACAGATACGCAGTATTTT
CASSFAGGTDTQYF
>TRBV28|-|TRBD2|TRBJ2-5
TGTGCCAGCAGTGCCCTCCTAGCGGGAGATGTCGATGGGACCCAGTACTTC
CASSALLAGDVDGTQYF
>TRBV5-1|-|TRBD1|TRBJ1-2
TGCGCCAGCAGCTTGGCCGCGGACAGGGGGTATGGCTACACCTTC
CASSLAADRGYGYTF